These 18 T cell receptor beta chains share one sample of origin, sequenced in a study of blood T cell repertoires in COVID-19. Method: immunoSEQ multiplex PCR; TCRdb's copy keeps in-frame clones and lacks some. The table records roughly 200,000 clones, about 85% of them present only once. Specimen: peripheral blood. The receptors stem from a woman aged 40 to 50 with COVID-19, enrolled during active disease.

The gene calls are TRBV4-1 and TRBJ1-6, with D perhaps TRBD1 (5 bases). Trimming pared 4 bases from V and 3 bases from J, leaving 16 bases between. CDR1 MGHRA and CDR2 YSYEKL come from the germline V gene. The CDR3 has 17 residues. For the CDR3, the DNA is TGCGCCAGCAGCCGCGGAGGGGCCCGCATCTATAATTCACCCCTCCACTTT. Amino acids: CASSRGGARIYNSPLHF.

The chain uses TRBV10-3 and TRBJ2-5, with TRBD1 matching over 7 bases. V dropped 10 bases and J dropped 4; count of bases not matched to a gene: 15. The germline CDR1 and CDR2 sequences are ENHRY and SYGVKD. CDR3 size: 15 residues. The CDR3 region has the DNA TGTGCCACCTCTTCGGCCCAGGGGGTGGGAGAGACCCAGTACTTC. It is translated as CATSSAQGVGETQYF.

V gene TRBV2 combines with J gene TRBJ1-5; D is possibly TRBD1 (5 bases). CDR1 SNHLY and CDR2 FYNNEI come from the germline V gene. This CDR3 is 17 amino acids long. V gave up 0 bases and J gave up 7 bases, with 19 bases separating them. The CDR3 DNA is TGTGCCAGCAGTGAAGCGGGAGGCAGGGCTATCTGGCAGCCCCAGCATTTT. Translating gives CASSEAGGRAIWQPQHF.

The chain combines TRBV6-2 or TRBV6-3 with TRBJ1-1; no definite D call. Trimming took 2 bases from V and 1 from J, leaving 5 bases between them. This CDR3 is 13 amino acids long. Germline CDR1 is MNHEY and CDR2 is SVGEGT. CDR3 sequence reads: CASSYRRNTEAFF. The CDR3 DNA follows: TGTGCCAGCAGTTACAGGAGGAACACTGAAGCTTTCTTT.

V gene TRBV4-1 combines with J gene TRBJ2-4, with 14 bases identical to TRBD2. V dropped 1 base and J dropped 0; count of bases not matched to a gene: 2. From germline, CDR1 is MGHRA and CDR2 YSYEKL. The CDR3 is made up of 18 amino acids. DNA for the CDR3: TGCGCCAGCAGCCAAGGACTAGCGGGAGGGCTAGCCAAAAACATTCAGTACTTC. It codes for CASSQGLAGGLAKNIQYF.

This chain uses TRBV11-3 with TRBJ2-3; a possible D gene is TRBD1 (5 bases). The CDR3 consists of 17 residues. Germline V gene sequence: CDR1 SGHNT, CDR2 YENEEA. V was trimmed by 5 bases and J by 4 bases, leaving 22 bases between them. The CDR3 nucleotides are TGTGCCAGCAGCGACACCTCTCAGGCAGGGATGGCAGATACGCAGTATTTT. The encoded protein is CASSDTSQAGMADTQYF.

J is TRBJ1-5 and V is TRBV5-6; 8 bases agree with TRBD1. Germline CDR1 is SGHDT and CDR2 is YYEEEE. Unmatched junction bases numbered 5, after V lost 3 bases and J lost 3 bases. The CDR3 is 15 amino acids. The CDR3 nucleotides read TGTGCCAGCAGCTCCGGGACAGGCCTCAATCAGCCCCAGCATTTT. The encoded protein is CASSSGTGLNQPQHF.

This clone was observed at least ten times. The chain recombines TRBV6-4 with TRBJ2-1, with TRBD1 matching 9 bases. Trimming removed 6 bases from V and 6 bases from J; junction bases left unmatched: 6. The CDR3 totals 14 residues. The germline V gene encodes CDR1 MRHNA and CDR2 SNTAGT. As DNA, the CDR3 is TGTGCCAGCAGCCTAAGGACAGGGGCCAATGAGCAGTTCTTC. Translating it yields CASSLRTGANEQFF.

The chain uses TRBV14 and TRBJ1-6, with TRBD1 as a possible D gene (5 bases). The CDR3 extends over 16 amino acids. Germline-derived CDR1 and CDR2 are SGHDN and FVKESK. Trimming took 5 bases from V and 10 from J, leaving 21 bases between them. CDR3 sequence: CASSITGTVPSSPLHF. The CDR3 DNA sequence: TGTGCCAGCAGCATAACAGGCACGGTCCCTTCCTCACCCCTCCACTTT.

V gene TRBV19 combines with J gene TRBJ2-5, with TRBD1 matching 9 bases. The V and J ends lost 3 bases and 5 bases, in that order; junction bases with no gene match: 10. Germline V lookup: CDR1 LNHDA, CDR2 SQIVND (reference sequence). The CDR3 has 16 amino acids. CDR3 bases: TGTGCCAGTAGTATTTCCTCGACAGGGGGGACGGAGACCCAGTACTTC. Its protein product is CASSISSTGGTETQYF.

CDR3 bases: TGTGCCACCAGCAGGATCCGTGGACAATCTCCCCAGCATTTT. This sequence encodes CATSRIRGQSPQHF. V gene TRBV15 combines with J gene TRBJ1-5, with a possible D match to TRBD1 (5 bases). The CDR3 is made up of 14 amino acids. CDR1 LNHNV and CDR2 YYDKDF come from the germline V gene (reference sequence). Trimming took 3 bases from V and 10 from J, leaving 16 bases between them.

V gene TRBV6-5 combines with J gene TRBJ1-6; 8 bases agree with TRBD1. Germline V gene sequence: CDR1 MNHEY, CDR2 SVGAGI. Germline trimming cut 6 bases from V and 3 bases from J; bases unmatched to any gene: 4. The length of the CDR3 is 15 residues. This chain's CDR3 is CASSGDRGYNSPLHF. In DNA, the CDR3 is TGTGCCAGCAGCGGTGACAGGGGCTATAATTCACCCCTCCACTTT.

This clone has only a few counts. The V and J genes are TRBV6-5 and TRBJ2-1, with 11 bases identical to TRBD2. Trimming removed 3 bases from V and 6 bases from J; junction bases left unmatched: 1. The CDR3 is 14 amino acids. Germline assignment: CDR1 MNHEY and CDR2 SVGAGI. CDR3 nucleotides: TGTGCCAGCAGTTATAGCGGGGGGGCCAATGAGCAGTTCTTC. The encoded protein is CASSYSGGANEQFF.

The chain uses TRBV2 and TRBJ1-1, with 8 nucleotides matching TRBD1. The germline V gene encodes CDR1 SNHLY and CDR2 FYNNEI. The CDR3 sequence is 15 residues long. Unmatched junction bases numbered 12, after V lost 6 bases and J lost 6 bases. The CDR3 region has the DNA TGTGCCAGCAGGAGGACAGGGATTCTTGGCGCTGAAGCTTTCTTT. It is translated as CASRRTGILGAEAFF.

V usage is TRBV27 and J usage is TRBJ1-2; no clear D. Germline-derived CDR1 and CDR2 are MNHEY and SMNVEV (reference sequence). There are 15 residues in the CDR3. Trimming left V 5 bases short and J 3 bases short, with 16 bases between. The CDR3 bases are TGTGCCAGCAGTCCTCCCGGTCCCGGGGACTATGGCTACACCTTC. Translating gives CASSPPGPGDYGYTF.

The chain couples TRBV27 to TRBJ1-2; D gene uncertain. V was trimmed by 0 bases and J by 3 bases, leaving 8 bases between them. Germline values: CDR1 MNHEY, CDR2 SMNVEV (reference sequence). The CDR3 spans 14 residues. The CDR3 coding sequence is TGTGCCAGCAGTTTATCGGCGGCTTACTATGGCTACACCTTC. This codes for CASSLSAAYYGYTF.

The chain carries TRBV5-6 and TRBJ1-6; 7 nucleotides line up with TRBD1. Unmatched junction bases numbered 11, after V lost 2 bases and J lost 3 bases. The CDR3 is made up of 18 amino acids. Germline assignment: CDR1 SGHDT and CDR2 YYEEEE. CDR3 region: CASSLNRGVDSYNSPLHF. CDR3 DNA sequence: TGTGCCAGCAGCTTAAACAGGGGAGTGGATAGCTATAATTCACCCCTCCACTTT.

V usage is TRBV18 and J usage is TRBJ1-2; 8 positions match TRBD1. V was pared by 3 bases and J by 7 bases, with 7 bases of the junction left unmatched. Germline-derived CDR1 and CDR2 are KGHSH and LQKENI. The CDR3 sequence is 14 residues long. The CDR3 is CASSPGQGVVGYTF. CDR3 bases: TGTGCCAGCTCACCCGGACAGGGAGTAGTTGGCTACACCTTC.